These T cell receptor beta chains were read from a single sample in a study of blood T cell repertoires in COVID-19. Clones were sequenced by immunoSEQ multiplex PCR, and TCRdb holds only the in-frame ones, with some missing. The repertoire holds some 160,000 clones, with about four fifths as singletons. Sequenced material: PBMCs or T cells enriched from blood (not recorded which). The receptors derive from a woman aged 60-70 years who had recovered from COVID-19. Both conserved end residues are part of each CDR3. The D gene is left open where the match is weak. The size of a clone is reported for some rows only, either as once, few or many, or as a class for expanded clones.

cdr3_nt	cdr3_aa	v_call	clone_size	d_call	j_call
TGTGCCAGCAGTGAAGACGTGGGCGGGCAGCCCCAGCATTTT	CASSEDVGGQPQHF	TRBV6-1	.	.	TRBJ1-5
TGTGCCAGTAGTATTGGGGCAGGGAACACTGAAGCTTTCTTT	CASSIGAGNTEAFF	TRBV19	.	.	TRBJ1-1
TGTGCCAGCAGTAACAGGGAGGGGGTCACCCTCCACTTT	CASSNREGVTLHF	TRBV25-1	.	.	TRBJ1-6
TGTGCCAGCAGTAGGGGGCTGGTGGATACGCAGTATTTT	CASSRGLVDTQYF	TRBV6-4	.	TRBD1	TRBJ2-3
TGTGCCAGTAGTCTGGCTAGACTAGGAACCAAAAACATTCAGTACTTC	CASSLARLGTKNIQYF	TRBV19	.	.	TRBJ2-4
TGTGCCAGCAGTTTATTCTCTAACTATGGCTACACCTTC	CASSLFSNYGYTF	TRBV27	.	.	TRBJ1-2
TGTGCCTGGAGTGCCCCGACACTTTACGAGCAGTACTTC	CAWSAPTLYEQYF	TRBV30	.	.	TRBJ2-7
TGCGCCAGCAGCCAACCACATAAACAGGGGATGAACACTGAAGCTTTCTTT	CASSQPHKQGMNTEAFF	TRBV5-1	once	TRBD1	TRBJ1-1
TGTGCCAGCAGTGACACCATTACGAGGGAAGCTTTCTTT	CASSDTITREAFF	TRBV6-4	.	.	TRBJ1-1
TGTGCCAGCACCCGGGGAAATAACAATGAGCAGTTCTTC	CASTRGNNNEQFF	TRBV12-3/TRBV12-4	.	.	TRBJ2-1
TGTGCCAGCATCCCCCCGGCGGGCTCAAGATCTAGCAATCAGCCCCAGCATTTT	CASIPPAGSRSSNQPQHF	TRBV5-8	few	.	TRBJ1-5
TGTGCCAGTAGTGGTGAAGCGGGGGGCTCTATCTATGGCTACACCTTC	CASSGEAGGSIYGYTF	TRBV19	.	.	TRBJ1-2
TGTGCCAGCAGTTTAACCGCAGGGTCGGAGACCCAGTACTTC	CASSLTAGSETQYF	TRBV28	once	.	TRBJ2-5
TGTGCCAGCAGCCGGCGGGGGGACTTTTTAGAGACCCAGTACTTC	CASSRRGDFLETQYF	TRBV14	.	TRBD2	TRBJ2-5
TGTGCCAGCAGTGGGGATAGAGAAACGGGGGACACTGAAGCTTTCTTT	CASSGDRETGDTEAFF	TRBV2	.	.	TRBJ1-1
TGTGCCAGCATATCTCCGGGAGTTCAGTACTTC	CASISPGVQYF	TRBV6-5	.	.	TRBJ2-4
TGTGCCAGTAGTACCCTTAACTATGGCTACACCTTC	CASSTLNYGYTF	TRBV19	.	.	TRBJ1-2
TGTGCCAGCAGCGAGCGGGGGCAACTAAGCACAGATACGCAGTATTTT	CASSERGQLSTDTQYF	TRBV3-1/TRBV3-2	.	TRBD2	TRBJ2-3
TGTGCCGGGGAGGGCAGGGAACAAGGCAATCAGCCCCAGCATTTT	CAGEGREQGNQPQHF	TRBV21-1	.	.	TRBJ1-5
TGTGCCAGTAGTATGGTCGCAGCCTACGAGCAGTACTTC	CASSMVAAYEQYF	TRBV19	.	.	TRBJ2-7
TGTGCCAGCAGCTTAGACTTCGGACTAGCTCGCACCGGGGAGCTGTTTTTT	CASSLDFGLARTGELFF	TRBV7-2	.	TRBD2	TRBJ2-2
TGTGCCAGCAGTTCGGGGGGGGTGCGAGACACTGAAGCTTTCTTT	CASSSGGVRDTEAFF	TRBV6-6	.	.	TRBJ1-1
TGTGCCAGCAGCTTTCCTCAGGGGAATGGCTACACCTTC	CASSFPQGNGYTF	TRBV5-5	.	.	TRBJ1-2
TGTGCCACCAGCAGAGATCGGAGCCCGATTTACGAGCAGTACTTC	CATSRDRSPIYEQYF	TRBV15	.	.	TRBJ2-7
TGTGCTAGTGGTTTGGCCTCGGACAGGGATGAGCAGTTCTTC	CASGLASDRDEQFF	TRBV12-5	few	TRBD1	TRBJ2-1
TGTGCCAGTAGTATTTACCTTCTGGAGCAAGAGACCCAGTACTTC	CASSIYLLEQETQYF	TRBV19	.	.	TRBJ2-5
TGTGCCAGCAGCCACAACGGGGGGGCACTTGATGAGCAGTTCTTC	CASSHNGGALDEQFF	TRBV7-3	once	TRBD2	TRBJ2-1
TGTGCCAGCAGCTCGGACAGGGATGGCTACACCTTC	CASSSDRDGYTF	TRBV7-9	.	TRBD1	TRBJ1-2
TGTGCCTGGAGGATCAGGGGAACAGATACGCAGTATTTT	CAWRIRGTDTQYF	TRBV30	.	.	TRBJ2-3
TGTGCCAGCAGTGAACGGTCCGCGATACAAGAGACCCAGTACTTC	CASSERSAIQETQYF	TRBV2	.	.	TRBJ2-5
TGTGCCAGCAGCCAGGGACAGGGTCAAAGTAGCAATCAGCCCCAGCATTTT	CASSQGQGQSSNQPQHF	TRBV4-2	once	TRBD1	TRBJ1-5
TGTGCCAGCAGCCCTAGGACTAGCGGGGGGGAGCAGTTCTTC	CASSPRTSGGEQFF	TRBV3-1/TRBV3-2	.	TRBD2	TRBJ2-1
TGTGCCAGCAGTACAGCGGGGGGAAGAAGCGGGGAGCTGTTTTTT	CASSTAGGRSGELFF	TRBV27	.	TRBD2	TRBJ2-2
TGTGCCAGCAGTTCCGTACGGGACAGGGAAGAAAAACTGTTTTTT	CASSSVRDREEKLFF	TRBV27	.	TRBD1	TRBJ1-4
TGTGCCAGCAGTCCGACAGGGTTTCCCTATGGCTACACCTTC	CASSPTGFPYGYTF	TRBV2	.	TRBD1	TRBJ1-2
TGTGCCAGCAGCCAGCTCTTCAGACTCGCTGAAGCTTTCTTT	CASSQLFRLAEAFF	TRBV14	.	.	TRBJ1-1
TGTGCCAGCAGCCAAGATGGGGTTAGGGGTTTAGAAGCTTTCTTT	CASSQDGVRGLEAFF	TRBV14	.	.	TRBJ1-1
TGTGCCAGCCGCCTACAGGGTAGCTATGGCTACACCTTC	CASRLQGSYGYTF	TRBV5-4	once	.	TRBJ1-2
TGCGCCAGCAGCTTCTGGGACAGTAGCTACGAGCAGTACTTC	CASSFWDSSYEQYF	TRBV5-1	.	TRBD1	TRBJ2-7
TGTGCCAGCACCGCCCCCCAAAGGGGAGATACGCAGTATTTT	CASTAPQRGDTQYF	TRBV7-8	.	.	TRBJ2-3
TGTGCCAGCAGAGAACTAGCGGGGGGCTTGTCAGATACGCAGTATTTT	CASRELAGGLSDTQYF	TRBV9	.	TRBD2	TRBJ2-3
TGTGCCAGTAGGAACTCCGGGACAGGGGGCTACGAGCAGTACTTC	CASRNSGTGGYEQYF	TRBV27	few	TRBD1	TRBJ2-7
TGTGCCTGGGGGCGAAAGGCGGGGCCCGGCACTGAAGCTTTCTTT	CAWGRKAGPGTEAFF	TRBV30	few	.	TRBJ1-1
TGTGCCAGTAGTTTAGGGACAGGCGCCTACGAGCAGTACTTC	CASSLGTGAYEQYF	TRBV19	.	TRBD1	TRBJ2-7
TGCAGCGCCCTGCCACCGGGACAGTCCTATGGCTACACCTTC	CSALPPGQSYGYTF	TRBV29-1	few	TRBD1	TRBJ1-2
TGTGCCAGCAGCTTACAGAGGGATCAGCCCCAGCATTTT	CASSLQRDQPQHF	TRBV7-2	few	.	TRBJ1-5
TGTGCCAGCAGCTTACTCGTAGGGCGGGATGAGCAGTTCTTC	CASSLLVGRDEQFF	TRBV11-2	.	.	TRBJ2-1